This TCR beta chain is drawn from a study of identical twins (dated by TCRdb to about 2016). Context from the whole study: The study deep-sequenced TCR alpha and beta repertoires from monozygotic twins, unrelated adults of various ages and cord blood to test whether fetal clonotypes persist. Replicate twin experiments were performed at different times using different library preparation protocols to rule out contamination. The paper as a whole reports these results and caveats: Out-of-frame TCR alpha sharing in monozygotic twins was systematically underestimated by recombination models, whereas sharing between unrelated individuals was in agreement with the recombination models. Because the same donors could not be followed over many years, conclusions were based on cross-sectional statistical analysis. Abundant cord blood beta clonotypes carried fewer insertions; young adult naive repertoires showed a weaker similar trend, while memory repertoires showed none. A weaker excess of twin sharing was found in beta out-of-frame sequences because the signal-to-noise ratio was lowered by fewer shared sequences. Out-of-frame TCR alpha sequences shared between twins showed an excess of low generation-probability sequences compared with coincidental sharing between unrelated individuals. Invariant T cells such as MAIT and iNKT could partly confound zero-insertion analyses, although diverse VJ usage argued against such confounding for most clonotypes.

This clonotype was observed many times. It has no known antigen specificity. Base qualities are not provided; no much larger clone lies one nucleotide away. Only healthy Caucasian donors were included. The twin cohort consisted of three pairs of female monozygotic twins, all aged roughly 18 to 30 years. RNA for TCR libraries was isolated from peripheral blood mononuclear cells. Library creation used 5' RACE. TCRdb lists the instrument as Illumina HiSeq 2000. A universal primer binding site was added through template switching, and the final cDNA carried a unique molecular identifier so that TCR cDNA molecules could be counted accurately. First-strand cDNA for TCR alpha and beta chains was synthesized from specific primers in the conserved constant-segment region. Each cDNA library was double barcoded, with a SMART-Mk sample barcode plus Illumina barcodes, to control for contamination. TruSeq adapter sequences along with Illumina sample barcodes were introduced in two successive PCR steps. The TCR alpha and beta cDNA libraries were sequenced on the Illumina HiSeq platform using custom primers. As for how the authors treated the data: Unique molecular identifiers were extracted from raw reads with MiGEC, and CDR3 positions were determined with MiXCR. For each individual, recombination models were inferred using an EM algorithm with the repgenHMM and IGoR tools. Shared clonotype analysis was performed with the tcR package in R, normalizing sharing by the product of cloneset sizes. Out-of-frame nonproductive sequences were analyzed to study raw recombination free of thymic and clonal selection effects. Using fastp at Q25 and MiXCR, TCRdb reprocessed the public reads and kept productive beta chains. Rows with one shared CDR3 protein collapse into an entry with the most common genes and DNA. For this entry, the V and J calls and clone size follow TCRdb and not the study's own pipeline. For this sample the table gives roughly 770,000 distinct CDR3 sequences, of which roughly 20% were detected only once. Approximately 14% of the sample rests with the top ten.

Another study also made use of these data, one on T cells expressing NK-cell markers. Taken from the second paper: TCR beta-chain repertoires were profiled in sorted CD3+CD56+NKG2C+, CD3+CD56+NKG2C- and CD3+CD56-NKG2C+ T-cell subsets from fewer than 10 donors. Of the eight sequenced donors, seven were found to be HCMV-seropositive and one was found to be HCMV-seronegative. In several experiments an anti-gammadeltaTCR antibody was added to restrict sorting to alphabetaTCR-expressing T cells. For roughly six donors, the dominant CD3+CD56+NKG2C+ clonotypes were among the top 10 CD8+ clonotypes and accounted for roughly 1.0-8% of CD8+ T cells. Those dominant clonotypes were again the most abundant among CD3+CD56-NKG2C+ cells in four donors, at about 25-60.1%. Whether the expanded NKG2C-expressing T cell clones were specific for HCMV antigens was left unclear. Randomly selected healthy volunteers, three men and five women, were used as the eight sequenced donors. To determine HCMV serostatus, a commercial ELISA kit was used to detect HCMV-specific IgG in serum. Bulk peripheral blood T-cell repertoires were additionally sequenced from unsorted PBMC for over 5 donors. MIGEC handled demultiplexing of the reads and grouping by UMI, while MiTCR was used to assemble and quantify clonotypes. Only TCR cDNA sequences supported by at least two reads were kept to exclude erroneous sequences. Downstream repertoire analysis used the tcR package, and clonotypes were matched across fractions by CDR3 nucleotide sequence plus V segment. VDJmatch was used to annotate antigen specificity against VDJdb, with one amino acid substitution in CDR3 allowed.

The specimen was PBMCs. The TCR sequence derives from a woman younger than 35 in good health.

The DNA sequence reads TGTGCCAGCAGTTCGACTGAGAGGGGGAAGAAGCAGTACTTC. Translated, it gives CASSSTERGKKQYF. The rearrangement joined TRBV6-5 to TRBJ2-7; D gene: possibly TRBD1, on 6 matching bases. CDR1 and CDR2 (MNHEY, SVGAGI) derive from the germline V gene. Trimming takes 4 bases from V and 8 bases from J, and the germline ends sit 18 bases apart. From its cysteine to its phenylalanine, the CDR3 spans 14 amino acids. Only the CDR3 region is kept as DNA, spanning 42 bases read in frame from base 1.